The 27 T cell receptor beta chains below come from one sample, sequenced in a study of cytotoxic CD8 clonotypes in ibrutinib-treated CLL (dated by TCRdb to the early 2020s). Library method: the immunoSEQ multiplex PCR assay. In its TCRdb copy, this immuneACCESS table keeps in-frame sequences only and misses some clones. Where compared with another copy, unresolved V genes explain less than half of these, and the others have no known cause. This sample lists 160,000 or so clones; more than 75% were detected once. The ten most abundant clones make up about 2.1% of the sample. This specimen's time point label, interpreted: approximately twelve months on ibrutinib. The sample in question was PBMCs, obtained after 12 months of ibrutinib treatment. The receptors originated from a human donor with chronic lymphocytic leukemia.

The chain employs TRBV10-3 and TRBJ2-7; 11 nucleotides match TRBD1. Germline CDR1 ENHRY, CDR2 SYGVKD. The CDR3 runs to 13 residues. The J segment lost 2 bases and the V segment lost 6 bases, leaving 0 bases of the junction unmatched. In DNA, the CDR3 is TGTGCCATCAGGGGACAGGGGGCCTACGAGCAGTACTTC. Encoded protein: CAIRGQGAYEQYF.

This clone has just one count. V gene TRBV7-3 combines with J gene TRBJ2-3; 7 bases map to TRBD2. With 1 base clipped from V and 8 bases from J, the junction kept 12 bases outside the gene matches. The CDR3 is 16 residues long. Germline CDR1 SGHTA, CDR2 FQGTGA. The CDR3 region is CASSLNPAGMGRTQYF. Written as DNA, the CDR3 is TGTGCCAGCAGCTTAAATCCAGCGGGAATGGGGCGTACGCAGTATTTT. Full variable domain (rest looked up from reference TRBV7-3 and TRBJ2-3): GAGVSQTPSNKVTEKGKYVELRCDPISGHTALYWYRQSLGQGPEFLIYFQGTGAADDSGLPNDRFFAVRPEGSVSTLKIQRTERGDSAVYLCASSLNPAGMGRTQYFGPGTRLTVL.

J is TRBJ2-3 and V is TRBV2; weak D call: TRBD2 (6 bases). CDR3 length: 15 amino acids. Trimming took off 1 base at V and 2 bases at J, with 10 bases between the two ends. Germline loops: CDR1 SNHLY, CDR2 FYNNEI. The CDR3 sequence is CASSEGGINTDTQYF. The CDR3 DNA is TGTGCCAGCAGTGAAGGCGGGATTAACACAGATACGCAGTATTTT. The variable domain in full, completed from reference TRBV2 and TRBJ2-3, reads EPEVTQTPSHQVTQMGQEVILRCVPISNHLYFYWYRQILGQKVEFLVSFYNNEISEKSEIFDDQFSVERPDGSNFTLKIRSTKLEDSAMYFCASSEGGINTDTQYFGPGTRLTVL.

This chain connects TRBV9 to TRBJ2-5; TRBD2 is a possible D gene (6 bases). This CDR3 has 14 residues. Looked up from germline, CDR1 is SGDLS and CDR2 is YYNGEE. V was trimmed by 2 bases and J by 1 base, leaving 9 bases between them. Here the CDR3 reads CASSVGGPQETQYF. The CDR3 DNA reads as TGTGCCAGCAGCGTCGGGGGACCCCAAGAGACCCAGTACTTC.

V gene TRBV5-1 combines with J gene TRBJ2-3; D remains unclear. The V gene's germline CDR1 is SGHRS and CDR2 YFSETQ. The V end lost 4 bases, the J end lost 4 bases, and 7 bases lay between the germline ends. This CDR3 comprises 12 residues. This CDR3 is CASSVRADTQYF. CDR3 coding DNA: TGCGCCAGCAGCGTTCGGGCAGATACGCAGTATTTT.

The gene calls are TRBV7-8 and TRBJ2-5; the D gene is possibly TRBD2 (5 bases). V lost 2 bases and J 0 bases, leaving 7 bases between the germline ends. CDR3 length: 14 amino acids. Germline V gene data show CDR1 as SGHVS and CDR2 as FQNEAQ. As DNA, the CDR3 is TGTGCCAGCAGCTTATTGGGAGACCAAGAGACCCAGTACTTC. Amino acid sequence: CASSLLGDQETQYF.

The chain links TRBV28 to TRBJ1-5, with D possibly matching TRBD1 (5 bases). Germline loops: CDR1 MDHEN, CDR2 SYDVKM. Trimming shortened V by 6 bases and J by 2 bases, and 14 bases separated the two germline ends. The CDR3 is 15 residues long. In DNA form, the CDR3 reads TGTGCCAGCAGCTGGGGGACGGAGGGCAATCAGCCCCAGCATTTT. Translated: CASSWGTEGNQPQHF. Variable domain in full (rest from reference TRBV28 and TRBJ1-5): DVKVTQSSRYLVKRTGEKVFLECVQDMDHENMFWYRQDPGLGLRLIYFSYDVKMKEKGDIPEGYSVSREKKERFSLILESASTNQTSMYLCASSWGTEGNQPQHFGDGTRLSIL.

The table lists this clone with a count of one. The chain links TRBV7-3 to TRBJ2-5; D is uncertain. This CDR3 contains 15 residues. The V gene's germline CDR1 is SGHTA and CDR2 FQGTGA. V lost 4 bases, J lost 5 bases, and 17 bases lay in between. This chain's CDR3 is CASSSHPNPMETQYF. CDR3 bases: TGTGCCAGCAGCTCCCACCCGAATCCCATGGAGACCCAGTACTTC.

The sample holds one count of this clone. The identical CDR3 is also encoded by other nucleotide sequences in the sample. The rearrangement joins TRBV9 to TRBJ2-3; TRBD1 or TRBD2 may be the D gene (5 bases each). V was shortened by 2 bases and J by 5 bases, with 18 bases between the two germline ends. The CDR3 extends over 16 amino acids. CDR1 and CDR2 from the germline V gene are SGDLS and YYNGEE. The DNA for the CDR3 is TGTGCCAGCAGCGTCGACTCGGGACGCAGGCGAGATACGCAGTATTTT. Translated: CASSVDSGRRRDTQYF.

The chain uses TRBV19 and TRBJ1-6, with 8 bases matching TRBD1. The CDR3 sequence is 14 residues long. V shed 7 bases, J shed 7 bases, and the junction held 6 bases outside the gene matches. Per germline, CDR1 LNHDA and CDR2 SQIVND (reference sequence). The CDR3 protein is CASKEQGENSPLHF. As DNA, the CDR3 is TGTGCCAGTAAGGAACAGGGGGAAAATTCACCCCTCCACTTT.

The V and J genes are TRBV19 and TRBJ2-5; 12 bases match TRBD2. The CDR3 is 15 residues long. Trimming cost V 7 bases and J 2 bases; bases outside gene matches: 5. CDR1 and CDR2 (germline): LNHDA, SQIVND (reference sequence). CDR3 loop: CASTRTSGAQETQYF. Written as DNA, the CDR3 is TGTGCCAGTACCCGGACTAGCGGGGCTCAAGAGACCCAGTACTTC.

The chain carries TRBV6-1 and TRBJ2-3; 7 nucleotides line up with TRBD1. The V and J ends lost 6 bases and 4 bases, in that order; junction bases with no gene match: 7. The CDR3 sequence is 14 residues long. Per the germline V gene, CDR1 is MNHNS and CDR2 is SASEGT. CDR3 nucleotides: TGTGCCAGCAGCACGGGCACAGGGGCAGATACGCAGTATTTT. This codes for CASSTGTGADTQYF.

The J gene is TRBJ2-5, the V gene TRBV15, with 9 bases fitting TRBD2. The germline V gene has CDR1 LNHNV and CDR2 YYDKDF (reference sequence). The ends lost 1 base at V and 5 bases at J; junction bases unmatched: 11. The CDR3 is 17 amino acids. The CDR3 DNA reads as TGTGCCACCAGCAGAGGCGGCGGGAGGGCCTTCATGGAGACCCAGTACTTC. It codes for CATSRGGGRAFMETQYF.

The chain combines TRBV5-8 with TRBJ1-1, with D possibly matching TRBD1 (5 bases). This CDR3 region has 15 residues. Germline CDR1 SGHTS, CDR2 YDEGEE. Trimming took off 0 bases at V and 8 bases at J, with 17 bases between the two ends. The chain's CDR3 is CASSLGARAVIEAFF. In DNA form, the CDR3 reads TGTGCCAGCAGCTTGGGTGCCAGGGCGGTGATAGAAGCTTTCTTT.

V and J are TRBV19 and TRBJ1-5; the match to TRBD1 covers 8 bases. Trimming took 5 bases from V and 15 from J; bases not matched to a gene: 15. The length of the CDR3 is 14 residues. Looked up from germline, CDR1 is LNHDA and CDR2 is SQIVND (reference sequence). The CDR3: CASSLPDRAVLRHF. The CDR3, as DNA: TGTGCCAGTAGTCTTCCGGACAGGGCTGTCTTAAGGCATTTT.

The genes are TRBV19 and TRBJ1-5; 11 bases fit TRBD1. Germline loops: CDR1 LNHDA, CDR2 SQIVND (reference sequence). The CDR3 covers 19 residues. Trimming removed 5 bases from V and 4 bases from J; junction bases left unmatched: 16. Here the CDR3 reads CASSLRTGGAVIRNQPQHF. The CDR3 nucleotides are TGTGCCAGTAGTTTGAGGACAGGGGGCGCGGTTATTCGAAATCAGCCCCAGCATTTT.

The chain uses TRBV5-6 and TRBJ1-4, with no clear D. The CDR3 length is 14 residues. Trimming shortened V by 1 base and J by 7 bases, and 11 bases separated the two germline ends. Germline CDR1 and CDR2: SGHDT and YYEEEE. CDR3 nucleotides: TGTGCCAGCAGCTTGCAAGGAGTAGGTGAAAAACTGTTTTTT. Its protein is CASSLQGVGEKLFF.

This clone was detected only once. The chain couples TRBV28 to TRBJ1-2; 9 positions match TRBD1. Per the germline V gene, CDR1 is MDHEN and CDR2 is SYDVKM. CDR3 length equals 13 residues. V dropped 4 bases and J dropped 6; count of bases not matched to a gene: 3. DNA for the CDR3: TGTGCCAGCAGTTACCGACAGGGGGATGGCTACACCTTC. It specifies CASSYRQGDGYTF.

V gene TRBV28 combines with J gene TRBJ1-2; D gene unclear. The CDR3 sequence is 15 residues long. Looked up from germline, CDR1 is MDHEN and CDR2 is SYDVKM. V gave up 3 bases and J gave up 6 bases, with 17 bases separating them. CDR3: CASSLVAELLDGYTF. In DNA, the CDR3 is TGTGCCAGCAGTTTGGTGGCAGAATTACTGGATGGCTACACCTTC.

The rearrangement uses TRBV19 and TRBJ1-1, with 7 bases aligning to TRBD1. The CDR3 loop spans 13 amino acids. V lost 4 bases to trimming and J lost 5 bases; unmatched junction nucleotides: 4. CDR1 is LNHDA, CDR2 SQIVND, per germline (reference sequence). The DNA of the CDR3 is TGTGCCAGTAGTACAGGGGGTTGGACTGAAGCTTTCTTT. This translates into CASSTGGWTEAFF.

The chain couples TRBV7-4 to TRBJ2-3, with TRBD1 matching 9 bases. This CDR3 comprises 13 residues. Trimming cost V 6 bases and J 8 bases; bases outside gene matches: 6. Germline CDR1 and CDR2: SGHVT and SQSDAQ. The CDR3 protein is CASRGTGRGTQYF. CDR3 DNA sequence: TGTGCCAGCAGGGGGACAGGGAGAGGTACGCAGTATTTT.

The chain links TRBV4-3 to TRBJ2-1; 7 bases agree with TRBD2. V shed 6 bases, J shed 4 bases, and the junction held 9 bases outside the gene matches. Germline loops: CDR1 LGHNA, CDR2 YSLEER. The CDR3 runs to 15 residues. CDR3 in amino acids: CASRSRLADYNEQFF. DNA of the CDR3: TGCGCCAGCAGATCAAGACTAGCAGATTACAATGAGCAGTTCTTC.

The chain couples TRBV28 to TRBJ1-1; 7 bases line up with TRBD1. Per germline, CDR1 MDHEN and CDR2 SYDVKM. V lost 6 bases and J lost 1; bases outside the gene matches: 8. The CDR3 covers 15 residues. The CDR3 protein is CASSGKGQRNTEAFF. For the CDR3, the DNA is TGTGCCAGCAGCGGCAAGGGACAGAGGAACACTGAAGCTTTCTTT.

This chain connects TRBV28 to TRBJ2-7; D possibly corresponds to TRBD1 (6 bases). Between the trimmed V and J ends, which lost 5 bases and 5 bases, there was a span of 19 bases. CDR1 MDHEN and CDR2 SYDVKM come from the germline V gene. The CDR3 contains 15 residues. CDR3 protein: CASSDSWDNTNEQYF. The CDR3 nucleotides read TGTGCCAGCAGTGACAGTTGGGACAATACCAACGAGCAGTACTTC.

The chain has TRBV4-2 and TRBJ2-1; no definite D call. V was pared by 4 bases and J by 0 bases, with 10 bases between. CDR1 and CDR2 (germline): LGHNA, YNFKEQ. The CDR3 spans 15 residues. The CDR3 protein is CASSPARNSYNEQFF. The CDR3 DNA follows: TGTGCCAGCAGCCCAGCGCGAAACTCCTACAATGAGCAGTTCTTC.

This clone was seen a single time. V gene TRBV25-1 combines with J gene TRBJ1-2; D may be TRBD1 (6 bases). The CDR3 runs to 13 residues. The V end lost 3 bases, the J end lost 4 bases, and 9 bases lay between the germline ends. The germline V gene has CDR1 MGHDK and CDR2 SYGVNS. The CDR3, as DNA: TGTGCCAGCAGTGATTGGGGGCCCTATGGCTACACCTTC. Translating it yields CASSDWGPYGYTF.

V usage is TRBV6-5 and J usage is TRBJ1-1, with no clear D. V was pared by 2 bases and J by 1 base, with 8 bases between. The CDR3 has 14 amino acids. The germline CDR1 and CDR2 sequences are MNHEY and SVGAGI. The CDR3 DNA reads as TGTGCCAGCAGTTACGTTGTAAGGAACACTGAAGCTTTCTTT. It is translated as CASSYVVRNTEAFF.